The present entry profiles one TCR beta chain with its context. This record comes from a study of CD8 T cells in Susac syndrome. Reverse transcription of roughly 0.45 to 1 ug RNA was performed with random hexamers. TCRdb redid the calling of the immunoSEQ multiplex PCR reads with MiXCR, one entry per CDR3 protein. Of around 200,000 distinct CDR3 sequences listed, around 94% are singletons. What was sequenced was CD4+ T cells from PBMCs. This receptor was identified in a human donor with Susac syndrome.

CDR3 sequence (DNA): TGTGCCCAGTCCCGACAGGGGAAAGAGACCCAGTACTTC. Translated, it gives CAQSRQGKETQYF. This sequence joins TRBV30 and TRBJ2-5, with 8 bases identical to TRBD1. The CDR3 runs 13 residues. Germline values: CDR1 GTSNPN, CDR2 SVGIG (reference sequence). The V segment lost 8 bases and the J segment 3 bases; nucleotides outside the gene matches: 8.